This T cell receptor (beta chain) was profiled in a study of identifying expanded T cells in peripheral blood. This CDR3 has 13 residues. The germline V gene encodes CDR1 SNHLY and CDR2 FYNNEI. V shed 4 bases and J shed 6 bases, with 12 bases lying between them. Assay: immunoSEQ multiplex PCR; the TCRdb copy retains only in-frame clones and omits some. Here the sample spans around 47,000 clones, around 82% being singletons. The receptor was derived from a person aged 18 to 70 in good health. Material: blood. The V and J genes are TRBV2 and TRBJ1-2, with D tentatively TRBD1 (6 bases). CDR3 bases: TGTGCCAGCAGTGTAAGGGCAGGGGATGGCTACACCTTC. Protein: CASSVRAGDGYTF.